This T cell receptor (beta chain) is from a study of brain T cells in children with intractable seizures. Generated by immunoSEQ multiplex PCR, the TCRdb table keeps only in-frame clones and is missing some. This sample carries approximately 110,000 clones, 94% of them seen once, and the ten largest clones take 3.8%. With 3 bases clipped from V and 4 bases from J, the junction kept 11 bases outside the gene matches. The V gene's germline CDR1 is MDHEN and CDR2 SYDVKM. The CDR3 contains 17 residues. This TCR came from a boy under two years old with hemimegalencephaly and intractable seizures. The input for sequencing was peripheral blood, taken at surgery. This rearrangement joins TRBV28 to TRBJ1-4, with 7 bases aligning to TRBD1. The CDR3 region has the DNA TGTGCCAGCAGTTTTCGGCGTATACAGGGGAGTAATGAAAAACTGTTTTTT. It is translated as CASSFRRIQGSNEKLFF.